This passage covers 16 T cell receptor beta chains from one sample sequenced in a study of T cell repertoires in aging, cancer and after chemotherapy. Multiplex touch-down PCR with TRB-A/B primers amplified rearranged V-D-J TRB sequences. TCRdb recomputed calls from the multiplex PCR reads with MiXCR, one row per CDR3 protein. Of 2,000 to 2,500 distinct CDR3 sequences listed, roughly 27% were seen once; the top ten hold approximately 9.6%. Peripheral blood genomic DNA, not sorted cells or RNA, was the template. The sample taken for sequencing was blood. These receptor sequences come from a human donor with a solid tumor.

The sample holds a few counts of this clonotype. The chain carries TRBV7-2 and TRBJ2-2, with 8 bases aligning to TRBD1. Germline loops: CDR1 SGHTA, CDR2 FQGNSA. V was pared by 0 bases and J by 6 bases, with 3 bases of the junction left unmatched. The CDR3 extends over 15 amino acids. Here the CDR3 DNA reads TGTGCCAGCAGCTTAGCTGACAGGGGTGCCGGGGAGCTGTTTTTT. Translation gives CASSLADRGAGELFF.

The chain uses TRBV13 and TRBJ1-3; D is possibly TRBD1 (6 bases). CDR3 size: 17 residues. Trimming removed 5 bases from V and 4 bases from J, with 21 bases in between. Germline loops: CDR1 PRHDT, CDR2 FYEKMQ (reference sequence). CDR3 coding DNA: TGTGCCAGCAGCGTGGACAGCCTAACTGGATACGGAAACACCATATATTTT. Translation: CASSVDSLTGYGNTIYF.

V usage is TRBV4-3 and J usage is TRBJ2-3; D gene uncertain. Germline V gene data show CDR1 as LGHNA and CDR2 as YSLEER. The CDR3 runs to 16 residues. V was shortened by 1 base and J by 2 bases, with 13 bases between the two germline ends. The CDR3 bases are TGCGCCAGCAGCCAAGGTGCAGGCACTAACACAGATACGCAGTATTTT. Its translation: CASSQGAGTNTDTQYF.

Worth noting for this clonotype: The junction does not match germline at one end; this may be a read error. This chain uses TRBV5-4 with TRBJ1-4, with 8 bases identical to TRBD1. CDR3 size: 18 residues. Germline CDR1 is SGHNT and CDR2 is YYREEE (reference sequence). For the CDR3, the DNA is TGCGCCAGCAGCTTGGGCTTCCTCGACAGGGGAGGGAGTGAAAAACTGTTTTTT. As protein: CASSLGFLDRGGSEKLFF.

The rearrangement joins TRBV5-4 to TRBJ2-2, with 7 bases matching TRBD2. The CDR3 consists of 16 residues. Germline loops: CDR1 SGHNT, CDR2 YYREEE (reference sequence). The J segment lost 6 bases and the V segment lost 2 bases, leaving 10 bases of the junction unmatched. The CDR3 here is CASSFTAGKSSGELFF. The DNA of the CDR3 is TGTGCCAGCAGCTTTACAGCGGGGAAGTCGTCCGGGGAGCTGTTTTTT.

The V gene is TRBV6-2 or TRBV6-3, the J gene TRBJ2-6, with D possibly being TRBD2 (5 bases). Per the germline V gene, CDR1 is MNHEY and CDR2 is SVGEGT. V was pared by 7 bases and J by 1 base, with 11 bases between. The CDR3 contains 15 residues. CDR3 loop: CASIPEESGANVLTF. CDR3 in DNA: TGTGCCAGCATTCCGGAGGAGTCTGGGGCCAACGTCCTGACTTTC.

A few counts support this clonotype. This rearrangement joins TRBV4-2 to TRBJ1-1; TRBD1 is a possible D gene (6 bases). V lost 2 bases and J lost 4, with 14 bases in between. This CDR3 spans 15 amino acids. Germline V gene lookup returns CDR1 LGHNA and CDR2 YNFKEQ. The CDR3 loop reads CASSQMEGGSTEAFF. CDR3 sequence (DNA): TGTGCCAGCAGCCAAATGGAAGGGGGGAGCACTGAAGCTTTCTTT.

The chain uses TRBV12-3 or TRBV12-4 and TRBJ1-5; 9 bases agree with TRBD1. Losses at the gene ends were 1 base for V and 0 bases for J; bases not matched to a gene: 1. The CDR3 contains 16 residues. CDR3 nucleotides: TGTGCCAGCAGTTTAGACAGGGGGCATAGCAATCAGCCCCAGCATTTT. It encodes CASSLDRGHSNQPQHF.

This chain connects TRBV19 to TRBJ1-5, with D perhaps matching TRBD1 (6 bases). V was pared by 5 bases and J by 1 base, with 12 bases between. This CDR3 is 15 amino acids long. The V gene's germline CDR1 is LNHDA and CDR2 SQIVND (reference sequence). The CDR3 DNA reads as TGTGCCAGTAGTGATTGGGGGGCGAGCAATCAGCCCCAGCATTTT. It codes for CASSDWGASNQPQHF.

This clonotype is medium-sized. J is TRBJ1-2 and V is TRBV12-3 or TRBV12-4, with no clear D. The CDR3 sequence is 13 residues long. Trimming stripped 5 bases from V and 4 bases from J, with 11 bases between. CDR3 protein: CASSGVGSYGYTF. The CDR3 bases are TGTGCCAGCAGTGGGGTGGGGAGCTATGGCTACACCTTC.

The chain links TRBV5-1 to TRBJ2-5, with 9 nucleotides matching TRBD1. Germline CDR1 is SGHRS and CDR2 is YFSETQ. V lost 6 bases, J lost 5 bases, and 2 bases stayed unmatched. The CDR3 covers 12 residues. CDR3 nucleotides: TGCGCCAGCAAGACAGGGGGGGAGACCCAGTACTTC. Its translation: CASKTGGETQYF.

This chain joins TRBV6-2 or TRBV6-3 and TRBJ2-5; D perhaps matches TRBD2 (7 bases). This CDR3 has 15 amino acids. Trimming removed 6 bases at V and 1 base at J, with 15 bases between. CDR1 and CDR2 (germline): MNHEY, SVGEGT. The CDR3, as DNA: TGTGCCAGCAGCCGCGGGGGCCCCCTCCAAGAGACCCAGTACTTC. Amino acids: CASSRGGPLQETQYF.

With respect to this clonotype: One end of the junction is discordant with germline, which a read error may explain. The chain links TRBV30 to TRBJ1-4; 9 nucleotides match TRBD1. CDR1 and CDR2 (germline): GTSNPN, SVGIG (reference sequence). This CDR3 has 22 amino acids. The CDR3 coding sequence is TGTGCCTGGAACCGGGGACAGGGTGGGCCGCGTATCGAATGGGGAATTAATAAAAAACTGTTTTTT. Translating it yields CAWNRGQGGPRIEWGINKKLFF.

In regard to this clonotype: Given a much more abundant clone one base away, this may be a read error. The rearrangement uses TRBV15 and TRBJ2-5; the D gene is possibly TRBD1 (5 bases). Germline-derived CDR1 and CDR2 are LNHNV and YYDKDF (reference sequence). CDR3 length equals 12 residues. The CDR3 sequence is CSTSRDQETQYF. The CDR3 DNA sequence: TGTTCCACCAGCAGGGACCAAGAGACCCAGTACTTC.

The chain recombines TRBV7-9 with TRBJ2-4; D is possibly TRBD2 (5 bases). CDR3 length equals 14 residues. V lost 7 bases, J lost 4 bases, and 14 bases lay in between. Germline lookup yields CDR1 SEHNR and CDR2 FQNEAQ (reference sequence). The CDR3 nucleotides read TGTGCCAGCAACTCCGGCGGGCCGAAAAACATTCAGTACTTC. Protein sequence: CASNSGGPKNIQYF.

This clonotype is categorized as medium-sized. V and J are TRBV6-1 and TRBJ2-1; D possibly corresponds to TRBD2 (5 bases). Germline V CDR1 and CDR2: MNHNS, SASEGT. The CDR3 sequence is 14 residues long. Trimming removed 9 bases from V and 5 bases from J, with 17 bases in between. CDR3 nucleotides: TGTGCCAGTGTTAGCGCAACGTTCCACAATGAGCAGTTCTTC. Its protein product is CASVSATFHNEQFF.